This TCR beta chain was sequenced during a study of T-cell reconstitution after alpha-beta-depleted transplantation in children (dated by TCRdb to the mid-2010s). Describing the broader study: The study quantitatively tracked T-cell immune reconstitution after TCRalphabeta/CD19-depleted allogeneic hematopoietic cell transplantation in children using TCR repertoire profiling. Overall study results and their limits: Over subsequent months, a decline in hyperexpanded clone frequencies was noted, and after one year, T-cell counts and TCRbeta diversity were mostly ascribed to newly produced T cells. In some patients, high TCRbeta diversity at day 60 was attributed to recipient T cells and intrathymic progenitors that had survived conditioning. The apparently early recovery of alphabetaT-cell counts about two months after transplant reportedly depended on only several hundred rapidly expanded clones that came from non-depleted graft cells.

Library method: PCR. Sequencing instrument: Illumina HiSeq 2500. Molecular barcoding was employed in the preparation of TCR libraries, with unique molecular identifiers being used to normalize TCRbeta repertoire quantification. TCRdb reprocessed the public reads (quality trimming at Q25 with fastp, clone calling with MiXCR) and kept in-frame beta chains. Duplicate CDR3 protein sequences are folded into a single record with the most common DNA and genes. A total of tens of thousands of distinct CDR3 sequences appear in this sample, 15% to 20% of them only once. Less than 60% of the sample rests with the top ten. From the cysteine through the phenylalanine, the CDR3 covers 14 amino acids. The retained sequence is limited to the CDR3, 42 bases, with the frame set at the first base. The trim is 3 bases for V and 4 bases for J, with a gap of 12 bases between the germline ends. For CDR1 and CDR2, the germline V gene (reference sequence) lists LGHDT and YNNKEL.

This clonotype has more than one count but fewer than ten. Which antigen it targets is not known. The sample holds no much larger clone one base away, and base qualities are not on file. The treatment or condition label for this specimen denotes: allogeneic hematopoietic cell transplantation with graft depleted of TCRalphabeta T cells and CD19 B cells. TCRalphabeta/CD19-depleted allogeneic hematopoietic cell grafts were given to the transplant recipients, all of whom were children. The rearranged segments are TRBV3-1 and TRBJ1-1; matching of 5 bases hints at TRBD1 as the D gene. The specimen was PBMCs, mostly from graft donor cells, collected 360 days after TCRalphabeta/CD19-depleted stem cell transplant. The sequence came from a male patient between 2 and 10 years old who had a stem cell transplant for acute lymphoblastic leukemia, so the T cells may come from the graft donor. The DNA sequence is given as TGTGCCAGCAGCCATCACCAGGGCGTCACTGAAGCTTTCTTT. Translation gives CASSHHQGVTEAFF.